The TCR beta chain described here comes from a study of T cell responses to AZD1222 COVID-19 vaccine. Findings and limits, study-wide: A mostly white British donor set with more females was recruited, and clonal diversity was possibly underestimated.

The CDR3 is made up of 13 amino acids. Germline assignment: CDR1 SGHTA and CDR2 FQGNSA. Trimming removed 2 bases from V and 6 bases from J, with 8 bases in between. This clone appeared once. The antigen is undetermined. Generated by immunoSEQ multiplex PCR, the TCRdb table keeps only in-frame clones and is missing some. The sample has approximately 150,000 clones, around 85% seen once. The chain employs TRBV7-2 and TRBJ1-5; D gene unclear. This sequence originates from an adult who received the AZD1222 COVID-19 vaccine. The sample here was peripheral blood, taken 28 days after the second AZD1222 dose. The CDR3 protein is CASSLFGSQPQHF. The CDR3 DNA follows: TGTGCCAGCAGCTTATTCGGTAGTCAGCCCCAGCATTTT.